These T cell receptor beta chains were read from a single sample in a study of tumor and adjacent non-tumor tissue in lung cancer. TCRdb processed the multiplex PCR reads anew with MiXCR; each CDR3 protein has one entry. The sample carries about 78,000 distinct CDR3 sequences, roughly 80% recorded once. What was sequenced was lung tumor tissue. These receptors were collected from a woman aged 50 to 60 with non-small cell lung cancer. CDR3s include the opening cysteine and the closing phenylalanine or tryptophan. The D gene is left open where the match is weak. Clone size, where shown, is once, few, many, or a class for clones that have expanded.

DNA: TGCAGTGCTAGATCAACCGAGGGACCCCCCTACGAACAGTACTTC; CDR3: CSARSTEGPPYEQYF; D: -; length: 15; size: -; V: TRBV20-1; J: TRBJ2-7
DNA: TGCGCCAGCAACCAAGACGATACGGACAGGGCCAAAGCTTTCTTT; CDR3: CASNQDDTDRAKAFF; D: TRBD1; length: 15; size: once; V: TRBV4-3; J: TRBJ1-1
DNA: TGCAGTGTTCGTTCAGGGGGGGTCTACGAGAAGTACTTC; CDR3: CSVRSGGVYEKYF; D: -; length: 13; size: -; V: TRBV20-1; J: TRBJ2-7
DNA: TGTGCCAGCAGATTGGGACGGTACACTGGGGAGCTGTTTTTT; CDR3: CASRLGRYTGELFF; D: -; length: 14; size: -; V: TRBV5-6; J: TRBJ2-2
DNA: TGCCATGCTAGAGGGGATAGCAATCAGCCCCAGCATTTT; CDR3: CHARGDSNQPQHF; D: -; length: 13; size: -; V: TRBV20-1; J: TRBJ1-5
DNA: TGCGCCAGCTGTCATACTAGAACAGGATCTGGGGAGCTGTTTTTT; CDR3: CASCHTRTGSGELFF; D: -; length: 15; size: -; V: TRBV23-1; J: TRBJ2-2
DNA: TGTGCCAGCAAGGGACAGGGGAACACCGGGAAGCTGTTTTTT; CDR3: CASKGQGNTGKLFF; D: TRBD1; length: 14; size: -; V: TRBV14; J: TRBJ2-2
DNA: TGCAGCGCCGGTGGGACTGAACATTTCTTC; CDR3: CSAGGTEHFF; D: -; length: 10; size: once; V: TRBV29-1; J: TRBJ2-1
DNA: TGCAGCGTTAAACCCCTCGACAGGGATTGGGGAGATACGCAGTATTTT; CDR3: CSVKPLDRDWGDTQYF; D: TRBD1; length: 16; size: -; V: TRBV29-1; J: TRBJ2-3
DNA: TGCAGTACACGGGCGGGTAATCGACCCCACAATGAACAGTTCTTC; CDR3: CSTRAGNRPHNEQFF; D: -; length: 15; size: -; V: TRBV20-1; J: TRBJ2-1
DNA: TGCAACGTTGACCTGTGGGCAGATACGCAGTTTTTT; CDR3: CNVDLWADTQFF; D: -; length: 12; size: -; V: TRBV29-1; J: TRBJ2-3
DNA: TGCAGCGTTGACCTGTTGGCATATACGCAGTATTTT; CDR3: CSVDLLAYTQYF; D: -; length: 12; size: -; V: TRBV29-1; J: TRBJ2-3
DNA: TGCGCCACCAGTGATGCGGGACGGAACTATGGCTACACCTTC; CDR3: CATSDAGRNYGYTF; D: -; length: 14; size: -; V: TRBV24-1; J: TRBJ1-2
DNA: TGCGTCAGCAGCCATTCCTTGCGAGGGGACGAGCAGTACTTC; CDR3: CVSSHSLRGDEQYF; D: -; length: 14; size: once; V: TRBV4-1; J: TRBJ2-7
DNA: TGTGCCAGCAGCTTTAGCGGGAGGGCCTCCTACAATGAGCAGTTCTTC; CDR3: CASSFSGRASYNEQFF; D: TRBD2; length: 16; size: -; V: TRBV7-9; J: TRBJ2-1
DNA: TGTACCAACAGTGAGATGAGGAATGAAAAACTGTTTTTT; CDR3: CTNSEMRNEKLFF; D: -; length: 13; size: -; V: TRBV6-1; J: TRBJ1-4
DNA: TGTGCCAGCAGCCTTCGGGCTAGCGGTTCATACGAGCAGTACTTC; CDR3: CASSLRASGSYEQYF; D: TRBD2; length: 15; size: -; V: TRBV11-2; J: TRBJ2-7
DNA: TGTGCCAGCAACTATCAGTGGGAGGGCGCCGGGGAGCTGTTTTTT; CDR3: CASNYQWEGAGELFF; D: TRBD2; length: 15; size: -; V: TRBV11-1; J: TRBJ2-2
DNA: TGTGCCAGCAGTGACTCGGGGCAGCGTTTCACGCAGTATTTT; CDR3: CASSDSGQRFTQYF; D: -; length: 14; size: -; V: TRBV6-1; J: TRBJ2-3
DNA: TGCGCCAGCAGACAAGTCTCGTGGGAGGGCGTCAATGAACAGTTCTTC; CDR3: CASRQVSWEGVNEQFF; D: TRBD2; length: 16; size: -; V: TRBV4-1; J: TRBJ2-1
DNA: TGCAGTGCCGCCAGGGCGCAAGGCGGGGAACTGTTTTTT; CDR3: CSAARAQGGELFF; D: -; length: 13; size: -; V: TRBV20-1; J: TRBJ2-2
DNA: TGTGCCAGCAGGGACCGGACAGGGCAAACTAATGAAAATCTGTTTTTT; CDR3: CASRDRTGQTNENLFF; D: TRBD1; length: 16; size: -; V: TRBV6-5; J: TRBJ1-4
DNA: TGCAGTGTAAAGGACAGGGAGCATGGGAACACTGAAGCTTTCTTT; CDR3: CSVKDREHGNTEAFF; D: TRBD1; length: 15; size: -; V: TRBV20-1; J: TRBJ1-1
DNA: TGTGACAGCAGCCAAGATGTCAGAGGGACCTACGAGCAGTACTTC; CDR3: CDSSQDVRGTYEQYF; D: -; length: 15; size: -; V: TRBV14; J: TRBJ2-7
DNA: TGTGCCAGCAGTAATTCAGTGAAGACCTGGGAACTGTTTTTT; CDR3: CASSNSVKTWELFF; D: -; length: 14; size: -; V: TRBV28; J: TRBJ2-2
DNA: TGTGCCAGCACCCAAGGGGTGATCAGTAATTCACCCCTCCACTTT; CDR3: CASTQGVISNSPLHF; D: -; length: 15; size: -; V: TRBV11-2; J: TRBJ1-6
DNA: TGCGCCAGCAGCCCTCAGGGTAGCGGGCGTTTCTCTGGGGCCAACGTCCTGACTTTC; CDR3: CASSPQGSGRFSGANVLTF; D: TRBD2; length: 19; size: medium-sized; V: TRBV4-3; J: TRBJ2-6
DNA: TGCAGTGCACCGGGACTAGCGGGAGGTCGGGGCACCGGGGAGCTGTATTTT; CDR3: CSAPGLAGGRGTGELYF; D: TRBD2; length: 17; size: -; V: TRBV20-1; J: TRBJ2-2
DNA: TGCAGCGTTGAAGGCTGGAGCAAGACCGAGTTCTTC; CDR3: CSVEGWSKTEFF; D: -; length: 12; size: -; V: TRBV29-1; J: TRBJ2-5
DNA: TGCAGCGTTGAACTCTACGGGGTCTACAATGAGCAGTTCTTC; CDR3: CSVELYGVYNEQFF; D: -; length: 14; size: medium-sized; V: TRBV29-1; J: TRBJ2-1
DNA: TGCGCCAGCAGCCAAGAACATTCTAGCGGAAGCACAGATACGCACTATTTT; CDR3: CASSQEHSSGSTDTHYF; D: TRBD2; length: 17; size: -; V: TRBV4-1; J: TRBJ2-3
DNA: TGTGCCAGCAGTTTAGTGTCAGGGACCGCGCAAGAGACCCAGTACTTC; CDR3: CASSLVSGTAQETQYF; D: -; length: 16; size: -; V: TRBV12-3/TRBV12-4; J: TRBJ2-5
DNA: TGTGCCAGCAGCAAGAGTTATGGGGTCCAGACTAGCGGGAGTCTTAGGGAGCAGTACTTC; CDR3: CASSKSYGVQTSGSLREQYF; D: TRBD2; length: 20; size: -; V: TRBV11-2; J: TRBJ2-7
DNA: TGTGCCAGCACCACGACTAGCGAGTTCGCCAACGGGGAGCTGTTTTTT; CDR3: CASTTTSEFANGELFF; D: TRBD2; length: 16; size: -; V: TRBV12-3/TRBV12-4; J: TRBJ2-2
DNA: TGTGCCAGCAGCTCCACTAGGGATGAGCAGTTCTTC; CDR3: CASSSTRDEQFF; D: -; length: 12; size: large; V: TRBV11-2; J: TRBJ2-1
DNA: TGTGCCAGTAGCTTCAGGGCCTCTGGGGCCAACATCCTGACTTTC; CDR3: CASSFRASGANILTF; D: -; length: 15; size: -; V: TRBV14; J: TRBJ2-6
DNA: TGTGCAAGCAGTTTACGGGGGAGCGATATGCAGTATTTT; CDR3: CASSLRGSDMQYF; D: -; length: 13; size: -; V: TRBV12-3/TRBV12-4; J: TRBJ2-3
DNA: TGTGCCAGCAGTTTTTGTGACTACATAGGATCGTACGAGCAGTACTTC; CDR3: CASSFCDYIGSYEQYF; D: -; length: 16; size: -; V: TRBV28; J: TRBJ2-7
DNA: TGCAGTGTTAGAGATGCAGAGGGCACCGGGGAGCTGTTTTTT; CDR3: CSVRDAEGTGELFF; D: -; length: 14; size: -; V: TRBV20-1; J: TRBJ2-2
DNA: TGCAGTGCTAGTTCCCGACAGGGGGCGCTAGCGGGAGTGACTAGCACAGATACGCAGTTTTTT; CDR3: CSASSRQGALAGVTSTDTQFF; D: -; length: 21; size: -; V: TRBV20-1; J: TRBJ2-3
DNA: TGTGCCAGCAATTACTCGCTTACTGGACGCACAGATACGCAGTATTTT; CDR3: CASNYSLTGRTDTQYF; D: -; length: 16; size: -; V: TRBV6-5; J: TRBJ2-3
DNA: TGTGCTAACAGTGGACGAGAGAACAATGAGCAATTCTTC; CDR3: CANSGRENNEQFF; D: -; length: 13; size: -; V: TRBV6-1; J: TRBJ2-1
DNA: -; CDR3: CAISRDINYGCTF; D: -; length: 13; size: -; V: TRBV6-1; J: TRBJ1-2
DNA: TGTAGCAGCAGTAATAGCAATCAGCCCCAGCATTTT; CDR3: CSSSNSNQPQHF; D: -; length: 12; size: -; V: TRBV6-1; J: TRBJ1-5
DNA: TGTGCCAGCAGTTACAATCTCGGGTGGAGCTCCTACAATGAGCAATTCTTC; CDR3: CASSYNLGWSSYNEQFF; D: -; length: 17; size: -; V: TRBV6-5; J: TRBJ2-1
DNA: TGTGCCAGCACTACGGGGAACACTGAAGCTTTCTTT; CDR3: CASTTGNTEAFF; D: -; length: 12; size: medium-sized; V: TRBV6-2/TRBV6-3; J: TRBJ1-1
DNA: TGTGCCAGCAGTTTGATCAGGGTCGTGGGCTACACCTTC; CDR3: CASSLIRVVGYTF; D: -; length: 13; size: -; V: TRBV12-3/TRBV12-4; J: TRBJ1-2
DNA: TGTGCCAGCAGTCCAGAGTTCATGGTATGGTATGAGCAGTACTTC; CDR3: CASSPEFMVWYEQYF; D: -; length: 15; size: once; V: TRBV6-5; J: TRBJ2-7
DNA: TGCGGTGCTAGATCAGTCGAGCGACCCCCCTATGAGCAGTACTTC; CDR3: CGARSVERPPYEQYF; D: -; length: 15; size: -; V: TRBV20-1; J: TRBJ2-7
DNA: TGTGCCACCGCGAGCGGGAACTACAATGAGCAGTTCTTC; CDR3: CATASGNYNEQFF; D: TRBD2; length: 13; size: medium-sized; V: TRBV6-2/TRBV6-3; J: TRBJ2-1
DNA: TGCAGCGTTGATTGGAGGGGCAACAATAAGCAGTTCTTC; CDR3: CSVDWRGNNKQFF; D: -; length: 13; size: -; V: TRBV29-1; J: TRBJ2-1
DNA: TGTGCCAGCATTTACTCGCATCAGGTCTCGCCTCAGCCCCAGCATTTT; CDR3: CASIYSHQVSPQPQHF; D: -; length: 16; size: once; V: TRBV6-6; J: TRBJ1-5
DNA: TGTGCCAGCAGTACCCTCCCCCTTAAGTATGGCTACACCTTT; CDR3: CASSTLPLKYGYTF; D: -; length: 14; size: -; V: TRBV28; J: TRBJ1-2
DNA: TGTGCCACCAGCACGACAGCGGTTGCCGGGGAGCTGTTTTTT; CDR3: CATSTTAVAGELFF; D: -; length: 14; size: -; V: TRBV12-3/TRBV12-4; J: TRBJ2-2
DNA: TGTGCCAGCAGCTTGTATAGCGCTGTCTACAATGAGCAATTCTTC; CDR3: CASSLYSAVYNEQFF; D: -; length: 15; size: -; V: TRBV5-4; J: TRBJ2-1
DNA: TGTGCCATCAAGGAGTTCACAGATACGCAGTATTTT; CDR3: CAIKEFTDTQYF; D: -; length: 12; size: -; V: TRBV10-3; J: TRBJ2-3
DNA: TGCAGTGCTAGCCCGCAGGGCGATCAGTCCCATCATTTT; CDR3: CSASPQGDQSHHF; D: -; length: 13; size: few; V: TRBV20-1; J: TRBJ1-5